Sequencing of this TCR beta chain was carried out in a study of spatial heterogeneity in lung cancer. Time point here: sample taken at primary tumor resection. The donor population consisted of approximately 79 patients with untreated, early-stage non-small cell lung cancer. Using its own MiXCR run on the 5' RACE reads, TCRdb lists one record per CDR3 protein. In the table there are 40,000 or so distinct CDR3 sequences, more than 4.5% of which are singletons. The clonotype was recovered from a female donor with early-stage non-small cell lung cancer. Specimen: PBMCs, collected at surgery.

CDR3 loop: CASSLDGQGRDTQYF. The CDR3 DNA reads as TGTGCCAGCAGCTTGGACGGACAGGGGAGGGATACGCAGTATTTT. The genes are TRBV5-4 and TRBJ2-3; 9 bases are a match to TRBD1. Germline V gene sequence: CDR1 SGHNT, CDR2 YYREEE (reference sequence). The V segment lost 0 bases and the J segment 6 bases; nucleotides outside the gene matches: 5. The CDR3 contains 15 residues.